This is a list of T cell receptor beta chains from one sample in a study of T cell responses to AZD1222 COVID-19 vaccine. TCRdb keeps only in-frame clones here, not all; method: immunoSEQ multiplex PCR. The sample has about 110,000 clones, roughly 90% seen once. Specimen: peripheral blood, collected on day 0 of AZD1222 vaccination. The source is an adult in good health. Both conserved end residues are part of each CDR3. D genes are given only for firm matches. Expanded clones get a size class; other rows say once, few or many, or leave the size out.

length | J | size | V | D | DNA | CDR3
15 | TRBJ2-1 | once | TRBV18 | . | TGTGCCAGCTCACCACGGGAGAGGGCCTACAATGAGCAGTTCTTC | CASSPRERAYNEQFF
16 | TRBJ1-2 | . | TRBV5-8 | TRBD1 | TGTGCCAGCAGAGCGACCGGGACAGAGATTAACTATGGCTACACCTTC | CASRATGTEINYGYTF
13 | TRBJ1-6 | . | TRBV30 | . | TGTGCCTGGAGTAGGTCCGACGGCTCACCCCTCCACTTT | CAWSRSDGSPLHF
12 | TRBJ2-7 | once | TRBV3-1/TRBV3-2 | . | TGTGCCAGCAGCCAGTTTACCTACGAGCAGTACTTC | CASSQFTYEQYF
14 | TRBJ1-1 | . | TRBV6-5 | . | TGTGCCAGCAGTTACCCGTTAGAGAACACTGAAGCTTTCTTT | CASSYPLENTEAFF
17 | TRBJ2-6 | . | TRBV24-1 | . | TGTGCCACCAGTGATTCCCAGGGGGGTCTGGGGGCCAACGTCCTGACTTTC | CATSDSQGGLGANVLTF
17 | TRBJ2-1 | . | TRBV7-2 | . | TGTGCCAGCAGCTTAAAGTCAGGCGCTCGCTCCTACAATGAGCAGTTCTTC | CASSLKSGARSYNEQFF
15 | TRBJ2-1 | . | TRBV3-1/TRBV3-2 | . | TGTGCCAGCAGCATTACCGGGGATTCCTACAATGAGCAGTTCTTC | CASSITGDSYNEQFF
14 | TRBJ1-1 | . | TRBV10-3 | TRBD1 | TGTGCCACCTCAGGGGGACTCACGAACACTGAAGCTTTCTTT | CATSGGLTNTEAFF
14 | TRBJ2-2 | . | TRBV10-3 | . | TGTGCCATCAGTGAGTCCTGGGGGCCCGGGGAGCTGTTTTTT | CAISESWGPGELFF
17 | TRBJ1-1 | once | TRBV14 | . | TGTGCCAGCAGCCAATTTCCTGGGGGCGCGAGGAACACTGAAGCTTTCTTT | CASSQFPGGARNTEAFF
14 | TRBJ1-5 | . | TRBV6-5 | . | TGTGCCAGCGGGACCGGGGCGAGGAGTCAGCCCCAGCATTTT | CASGTGARSQPQHF
15 | TRBJ1-2 | . | TRBV6-1 | TRBD1 | TGTGCCAGCAGTGAACAGGGAGGGGGCAACTATGGCTACACCTTC | CASSEQGGGNYGYTF
11 | TRBJ1-1 | . | TRBV30 | . | TGTGCCTGGAGTCGGTGGCCTGAAGCTTTCTTT | CAWSRWPEAFF
15 | TRBJ1-4 | . | TRBV27 | . | TGTGCCAGCAGTTTATCCGGGGCCTCCTATGAAAAACTGTTTTTT | CASSLSGASYEKLFF
13 | TRBJ1-4 | . | TRBV25-1 | . | TGTGCCACTTCGGGGCAGATTAATGAAAAACTGTTTTTT | CATSGQINEKLFF
14 | TRBJ1-1 | . | TRBV19 | . | TGTGCCAGTAGTATCGGGGAGACGAACACTGAAGCTTTCTTT | CASSIGETNTEAFF
15 | TRBJ2-7 | . | TRBV5-1 | . | TGCGCCAGCAGCTTGGGACAGGCCACTTCCTACGAGCAGTACTTC | CASSLGQATSYEQYF
15 | TRBJ1-5 | . | TRBV27 | TRBD1 | TGTGCCAGCAGCTCCGGGACAGGGGGAAATCAGCCCCAGCATTTT | CASSSGTGGNQPQHF
16 | TRBJ1-1 | few | TRBV18 | . | TGTGCCAGCTCACCATTTCAGGGTGGGATGAACACTGAAGCTTTCTTT | CASSPFQGGMNTEAFF
14 | TRBJ2-3 | once | TRBV18 | . | TGTGCCAGCTCACCGATATCAGGGGGGGATACGCAGTATTTT | CASSPISGGDTQYF
14 | TRBJ2-3 | few | TRBV5-1 | . | TGCGCCAGCAGCTTGGCGGTAGCGACAGATACGCAGTATTTT | CASSLAVATDTQYF
14 | TRBJ2-7 | . | TRBV11-2 | . | TGTGCCAGCAGCCTACGCCGGGGGGCAAACGAGCAGTACTTC | CASSLRRGANEQYF
16 | TRBJ2-7 | . | TRBV4-2 | TRBD1 | TGTGCCAGCAGCCTCGAAGCGACAGGGGTCATATACGAGCAGTACTTC | CASSLEATGVIYEQYF
14 | TRBJ1-2 | . | TRBV25-1 | . | TGTGCCAGCAGTGAAGTGGGGACACCCTATGGCTACACCTTC | CASSEVGTPYGYTF